These T cell receptor beta chains were read from a single sample in a study of blood T cell repertoires in COVID-19. Only in-frame clones appear in the TCRdb table, and some are missing; sequencing was by immunoSEQ multiplex PCR. This sample carries 200,000 to 300,000 clones, just under 85% of them seen once, and the ten largest clones take 4% to 4.5%. The sequenced sample consisted of peripheral blood. These receptors all come from a middle-aged man with acute or convalescent COVID-19. The CDR3 runs from the conserved cysteine through the conserved F or W. The D gene is left open where the match is weak. The size entry is marked missing in some rows and otherwise reads once, few, many or a size class.

clone_size	v_call	cdr3_length	j_call	d_call	cdr3_nt	cdr3_aa
-	TRBV6-1	16	TRBJ2-2	TRBD2	TGTGCCAGCAGTGACGGACTAGCGGGAGATAGTGGGGAGCTGTTTTTT	CASSDGLAGDSGELFF
-	TRBV6-5	15	TRBJ1-1	-	TGTGCCAGCAGTTACGAGAGGCTGCCGAACACTGAAGCTTTCTTT	CASSYERLPNTEAFF
-	TRBV4-2	15	TRBJ1-1	TRBD1	TGTGCCAGCAGCCAAGAGGGACAGGGTGGAACTGAAGCTTTCTTT	CASSQEGQGGTEAFF
-	TRBV7-9	15	TRBJ2-7	-	TGTGCCAGCAGCTCCCAAACCGGGTCCTCCTACGAGCAGTACTTC	CASSSQTGSSYEQYF
once	TRBV3-1/TRBV3-2	19	TRBJ2-2	TRBD2	TGTGCCAGCAGCCAAGAAGTTCCACCGGGACTAGCGAGCACCGGGGAGCTGTTTTTT	CASSQEVPPGLASTGELFF
-	TRBV6-5	15	TRBJ1-4	-	TGTGCCAGCAGTTACTCTGCGGGAGGAGGTGAAAAACTGTTTTTT	CASSYSAGGGEKLFF
-	TRBV6-6	12	TRBJ2-7	-	TGTGCCAGCAATCCAGGGTACAACGAGCAGTACTTC	CASNPGYNEQYF
-	TRBV19	15	TRBJ2-7	TRBD1	TGTGCCAGTAGTACCCCCGGGACAGGGGATTACGAGCAGTACTTC	CASSTPGTGDYEQYF
-	TRBV19	13	TRBJ1-1	-	TGTGCCAGTAGCCAGACAGGGAACACTGAAGCTTTCTTT	CASSQTGNTEAFF
-	TRBV6-5	15	TRBJ2-6	-	TGTGCCAGCTGCCCCCAGGGTTCTGGGGCCAACGTCCTGACTTTC	CASCPQGSGANVLTF
few	TRBV14	16	TRBJ2-7	TRBD2	TGTGCCAGCAGCCAGTGGACTAGCGGGGGGATCGACGAGCAGTACTTC	CASSQWTSGGIDEQYF
-	TRBV19	18	TRBJ1-3	-	TGTGCCAGTAGTATGAGGTTGGGAGGGGGGGACTCTGGAAACACCATATATTTT	CASSMRLGGGDSGNTIYF
-	TRBV18	14	TRBJ1-4	-	TGTGCCAGCTCACCACCTGGCTACAGAGAAAAACTGTTTTTT	CASSPPGYREKLFF
-	TRBV7-8	15	TRBJ2-7	-	TGTGCCAGCAGCTTAGCTGCAGGCGTACCCTACGAGCAGTACTTC	CASSLAAGVPYEQYF
-	TRBV12-5	14	TRBJ1-5	-	TGTGCTAGTGGTTCCGGGCAGGGCGGAGAGCCCCAGCATTTT	CASGSGQGGEPQHF
-	TRBV28	20	TRBJ2-1	TRBD2	TGTGCCAGCAGTTCACTGTACGAGGGACTAGCGGGAGGTTTCGCAAATGAGCAGTTCTTC	CASSSLYEGLAGGFANEQFF
-	TRBV24-1	17	TRBJ2-1	TRBD1	TGTGCCACCAGTGATACCCGGGACAGGGTCTCCTACAATGAGCAGTTCTTC	CATSDTRDRVSYNEQFF
-	TRBV6-1	14	TRBJ1-5	TRBD1	TGTGCCAGCAGTGATGGACAGGGTTATCAGCCCCAGCATTTT	CASSDGQGYQPQHF
-	TRBV6-5	16	TRBJ1-3	-	TGTGCCAGCAGTTACTCGAGCCCGGTCTCTGGAAACACCATATATTTT	CASSYSSPVSGNTIYF
once	TRBV5-6	15	TRBJ2-7	-	TGTGCCAGCAGCTTGCGGTTTCCCTTACTCTACGAGCAGTACTTC	CASSLRFPLLYEQYF
-	TRBV11-2	14	TRBJ2-3	-	TGTGCCAGCAGGCCCATGAGCTCCCCAGATACGCAGTATTTT	CASRPMSSPDTQYF
-	TRBV30	14	TRBJ2-2	TRBD2	TGTGCCTGGAGATATAGCGGGGGGGCCGGGGAGCTGTTTTTT	CAWRYSGGAGELFF
-	TRBV5-4	15	TRBJ1-4	TRBD1	TGTGCCAGCAGCACCCACGGGACAGATAATGAAAAACTGTTTTTT	CASSTHGTDNEKLFF
-	TRBV5-1	15	TRBJ1-2	TRBD1	TGCGCCAGCAGCTTGGATGTGGGACAGGTCTATGGCTACACCTTC	CASSLDVGQVYGYTF
-	TRBV13	14	TRBJ2-2	TRBD1	TGTGCCAGCAGCCAGGACAGGGGAACCGGGGAGCTGTTTTTT	CASSQDRGTGELFF
-	TRBV2	13	TRBJ2-1	TRBD1	TGTGCCAGCGAGACAGGGACCTACAATGAGCAGTTCTTC	CASETGTYNEQFF
-	TRBV5-1	13	TRBJ2-3	-	TGCGCCTCAAGTTGGGCTAGCACAGATACGCAGTATTTT	CASSWASTDTQYF
-	TRBV5-1	13	TRBJ2-4	TRBD1	TGCGCCAGCAGCATCGACAGGGCAAACATTCAGTACTTC	CASSIDRANIQYF
-	TRBV19	14	TRBJ2-7	-	TGTGCCAGTAGTGACCAGGGGCGGGGGTACGAGCAGTACTTC	CASSDQGRGYEQYF
-	TRBV7-9	13	TRBJ1-2	-	TGTGCCAGCAGCCATCTAGGGAGGCTAGGCTACACCTTC	CASSHLGRLGYTF
few	TRBV4-1	14	TRBJ1-1	-	TGCGCCAGCAGCCAAGTTTACAGGATCACTGAAGCTTTCTTT	CASSQVYRITEAFF
-	TRBV30	13	TRBJ1-2	TRBD1	TGTGCCTGCCGGGACAGGGCTGGCTATGGCTACACCTTC	CACRDRAGYGYTF
-	TRBV6-5	14	TRBJ1-1	-	TGTGCCAGCGAACGGGGGTCGAGGGGCACTGAAGCTTTCTTT	CASERGSRGTEAFF
-	TRBV5-6	15	TRBJ2-7	-	TGTGCCAGCAGCTCGCAGGACTACTTTTTCTACGAGCAGTACTTC	CASSSQDYFFYEQYF
-	TRBV7-9	13	TRBJ1-2	-	TGTGCCAGCAGCTTAGAAGACAGAGGTGGCTACACCTTC	CASSLEDRGGYTF
few	TRBV9	13	TRBJ1-1	-	TGTGCCAGCAGCGGCCTATACGACACTGAAGCTTTCTTT	CASSGLYDTEAFF
once	TRBV5-1	16	TRBJ2-5	TRBD1	TGCGCCAGCAGGTCGGGCCAGGGGGCTCTCCAAGAGACCCAGTACTTC	CASRSGQGALQETQYF
-	TRBV3-1/TRBV3-2	14	TRBJ1-1	-	TGTGCCAGCAGCCAAGATCAGGAGAACACTGAAGCTTTCTTT	CASSQDQENTEAFF
-	TRBV5-1	16	TRBJ2-5	TRBD2	TGCGCCAGCGCATCAATAGCGGGAGTAGGGCAAGAGACCCAGTACTTC	CASASIAGVGQETQYF
-	TRBV28	11	TRBJ2-7	-	TGTGCCAGCAGTCATCTAGACGAGCAGTACTTC	CASSHLDEQYF
-	TRBV14	16	TRBJ2-3	TRBD1	TGTGCCAGCAGCCAGCCCGGGACAGGGAAGAAGAATACGCAGTATTTT	CASSQPGTGKKNTQYF
-	TRBV25-1	12	TRBJ2-7	-	TGTGCCACCTCACTAAACCCTTACGAGCAGTACTTC	CATSLNPYEQYF
-	TRBV7-9	17	TRBJ1-3	-	TGTGCCAGCAGCTTGGTCAGGGGTCCTCTCTCTGGAAACACCATATATTTT	CASSLVRGPLSGNTIYF
-	TRBV7-8	14	TRBJ2-2	-	TGTGCCAGCAGCTCGGGGGAGAGCGCCGGGGAGCTGTTTTTT	CASSSGESAGELFF
few	TRBV5-1	14	TRBJ1-6	TRBD1	TGCGCCAGCAGCTCCGGGACAGGGGATAGGTCCCTCCACTTT	CASSSGTGDRSLHF
-	TRBV3-1/TRBV3-2	13	TRBJ1-6	-	TGTGCCAGCAGCCAGGGGGCTAATTCACCCCTCCACTTT	CASSQGANSPLHF
-	TRBV5-4	15	TRBJ2-3	-	TGTGCCAGCAGCTTGAATGGGGGGACGGCAGATACGCAGTATTTT	CASSLNGGTADTQYF
-	TRBV28	13	TRBJ2-1	TRBD2	TGTGCCAGCAGTTTAACTTCTAGCGGGAGGGCGATCTTC	CASSLTSSGRAIF
-	TRBV11-3	15	TRBJ1-1	-	TGTGCCAGCAGCCCCCGGGACACCAAGGGGACTGAAGCTTTCTTT	CASSPRDTKGTEAFF
-	TRBV5-8	14	TRBJ1-2	-	TGTGCCAGCAGCTTGGTCACAGGGACCTATGGCTACACCTTC	CASSLVTGTYGYTF
-	TRBV29-1	12	TRBJ2-5	TRBD1	TGCAGCGTCAGACAGGGGCAAGAGACCCAGTACTTC	CSVRQGQETQYF
-	TRBV6-4	15	TRBJ2-1	TRBD2	TGTGCCAGCAGTGACTCGCCTAGCGGTATGGGTGAGCAGTTCTTC	CASSDSPSGMGEQFF
-	TRBV3-1/TRBV3-2	17	TRBJ1-1	-	TGTGCCAGCAGCCAAGGAGCCTTACTAGGGGGGAGGGCTGAAGCTTTCTTT	CASSQGALLGGRAEAFF
-	TRBV2	15	TRBJ1-6	-	TGTGCCAGCAGTGTACCAGGGGATGGTAATTCACCCCTCCACTTT	CASSVPGDGNSPLHF